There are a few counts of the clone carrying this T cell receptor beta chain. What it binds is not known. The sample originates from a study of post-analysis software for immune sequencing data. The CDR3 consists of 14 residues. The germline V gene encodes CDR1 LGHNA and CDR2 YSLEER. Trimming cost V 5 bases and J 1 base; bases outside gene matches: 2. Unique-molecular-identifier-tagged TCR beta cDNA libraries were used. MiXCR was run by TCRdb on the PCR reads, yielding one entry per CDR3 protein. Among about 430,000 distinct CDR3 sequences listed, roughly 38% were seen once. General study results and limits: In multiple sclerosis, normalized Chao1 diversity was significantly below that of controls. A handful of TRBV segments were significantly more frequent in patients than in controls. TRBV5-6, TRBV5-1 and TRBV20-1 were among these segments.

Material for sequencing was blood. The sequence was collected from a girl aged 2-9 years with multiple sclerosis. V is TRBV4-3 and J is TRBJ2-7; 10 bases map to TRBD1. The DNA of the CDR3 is TGCGCCAGCAGCGGGGACAGGGGATCCTACGAGCAGTACTTC. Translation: CASSGDRGSYEQYF.